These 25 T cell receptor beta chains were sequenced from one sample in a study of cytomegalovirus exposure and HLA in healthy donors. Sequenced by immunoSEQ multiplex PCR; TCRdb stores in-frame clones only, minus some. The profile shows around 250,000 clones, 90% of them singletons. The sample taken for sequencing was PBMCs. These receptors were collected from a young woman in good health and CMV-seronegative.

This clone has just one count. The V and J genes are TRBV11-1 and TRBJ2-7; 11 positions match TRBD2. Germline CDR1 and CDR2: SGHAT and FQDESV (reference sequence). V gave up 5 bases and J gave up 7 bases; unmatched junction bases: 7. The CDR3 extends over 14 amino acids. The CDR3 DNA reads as TGTGCCAGCAGCCGTCTAGCGGGAGGAGGAGAGCAGTACTTC. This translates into CASSRLAGGGEQYF.

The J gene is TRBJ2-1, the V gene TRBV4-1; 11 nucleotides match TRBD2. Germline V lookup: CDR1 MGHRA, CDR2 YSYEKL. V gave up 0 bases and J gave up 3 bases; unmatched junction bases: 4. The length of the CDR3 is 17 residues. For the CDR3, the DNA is TGCGCCAGCAGCCAAGAAACCGGGACTAGCGGCTACAATGAGCAGTTCTTC. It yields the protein CASSQETGTSGYNEQFF.

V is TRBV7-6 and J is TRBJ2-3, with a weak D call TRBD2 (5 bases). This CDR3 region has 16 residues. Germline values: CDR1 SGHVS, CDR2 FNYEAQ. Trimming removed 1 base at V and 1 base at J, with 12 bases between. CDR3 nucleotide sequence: TGTGCCAGCAGCTTAGATGCCAGTAGCGGCACAGATACGCAGTATTTT. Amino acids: CASSLDASSGTDTQYF.

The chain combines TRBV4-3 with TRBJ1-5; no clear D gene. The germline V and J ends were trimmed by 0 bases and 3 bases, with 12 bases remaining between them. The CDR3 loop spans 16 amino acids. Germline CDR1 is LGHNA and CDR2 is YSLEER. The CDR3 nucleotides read TGCGCCAGCAGCCAAGATGCAGGCGACTTCAATCAGCCCCAGCATTTT. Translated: CASSQDAGDFNQPQHF.

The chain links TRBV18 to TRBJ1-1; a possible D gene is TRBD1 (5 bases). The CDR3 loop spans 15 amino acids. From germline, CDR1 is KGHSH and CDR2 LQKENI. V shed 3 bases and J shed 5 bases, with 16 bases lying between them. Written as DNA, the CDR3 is TGTGCCAGCTCACCGGGGCAGGGAATCGCGACTGAAGCTTTCTTT. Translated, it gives CASSPGQGIATEAFF.

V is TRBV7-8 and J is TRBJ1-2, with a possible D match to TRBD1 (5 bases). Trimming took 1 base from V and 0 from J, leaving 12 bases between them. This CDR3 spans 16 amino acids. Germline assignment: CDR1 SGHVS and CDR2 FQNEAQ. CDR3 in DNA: TGTGCCAGCAGCTTAGGGGCAGGGTCCTCTAACTATGGCTACACCTTC. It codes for CASSLGAGSSNYGYTF. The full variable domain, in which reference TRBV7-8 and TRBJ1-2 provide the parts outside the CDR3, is GAGVSQSPRYKVAKRGQDVALRCDPISGHVSLFWYQQALGQGPEFLTYFQNEAQLDKSGLPSDRFFAERPEGSVSTLKIQRTQQEDSAVYLCASSLGAGSSNYGYTFGSGTRLTVV.

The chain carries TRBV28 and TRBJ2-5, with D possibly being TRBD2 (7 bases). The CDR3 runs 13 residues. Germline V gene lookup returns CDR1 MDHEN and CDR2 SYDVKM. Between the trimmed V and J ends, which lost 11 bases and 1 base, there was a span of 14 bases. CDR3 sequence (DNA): TGTGCCCGGGACTACAGGGTCCAAGAGACCCAGTACTTC. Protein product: CARDYRVQETQYF. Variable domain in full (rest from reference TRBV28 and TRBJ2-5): DVKVTQSSRYLVKRTGEKVFLECVQDMDHENMFWYRQDPGLGLRLIYFSYDVKMKEKGDIPEGYSVSREKKERFSLILESASTNQTSMYLCARDYRVQETQYFGPGTRLLVL.

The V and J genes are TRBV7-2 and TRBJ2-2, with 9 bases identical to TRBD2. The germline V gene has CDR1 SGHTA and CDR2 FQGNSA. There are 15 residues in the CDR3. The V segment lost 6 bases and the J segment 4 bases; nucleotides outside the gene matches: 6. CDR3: CASSSSGRFTGELFF. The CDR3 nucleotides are TGTGCCAGCAGTTCCAGCGGGAGGTTCACCGGGGAGCTGTTTTTT.

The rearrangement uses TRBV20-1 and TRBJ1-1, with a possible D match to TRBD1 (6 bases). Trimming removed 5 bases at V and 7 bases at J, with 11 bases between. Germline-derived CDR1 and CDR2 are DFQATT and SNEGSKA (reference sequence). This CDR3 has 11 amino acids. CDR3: CSAPRTVEAFF. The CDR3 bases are TGCAGTGCTCCGAGGACAGTTGAAGCTTTCTTT.

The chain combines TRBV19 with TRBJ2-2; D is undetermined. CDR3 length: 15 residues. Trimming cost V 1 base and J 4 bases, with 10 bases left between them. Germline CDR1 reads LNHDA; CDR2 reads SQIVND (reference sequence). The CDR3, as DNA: TGTGCCAGTAGTATAGGCGGCAGATCCACCGGGGAGCTGTTTTTT. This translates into CASSIGGRSTGELFF.

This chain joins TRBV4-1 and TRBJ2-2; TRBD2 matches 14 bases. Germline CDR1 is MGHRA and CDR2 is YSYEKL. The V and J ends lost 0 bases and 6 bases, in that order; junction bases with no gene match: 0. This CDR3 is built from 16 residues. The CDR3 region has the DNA TGCGCCAGCAGCCAAGAGACTAGCGGGAGGGCCGGGGAGCTGTTTTTT. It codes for CASSQETSGRAGELFF.

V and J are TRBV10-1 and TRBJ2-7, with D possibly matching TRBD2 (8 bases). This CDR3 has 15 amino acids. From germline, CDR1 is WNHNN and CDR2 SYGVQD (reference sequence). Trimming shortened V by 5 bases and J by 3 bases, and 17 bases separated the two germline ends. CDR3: CASSRGGGRCYEQYF. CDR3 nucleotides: TGCGCCAGCAGTCGAGGGGGCGGGAGGTGCTACGAGCAGTACTTC.

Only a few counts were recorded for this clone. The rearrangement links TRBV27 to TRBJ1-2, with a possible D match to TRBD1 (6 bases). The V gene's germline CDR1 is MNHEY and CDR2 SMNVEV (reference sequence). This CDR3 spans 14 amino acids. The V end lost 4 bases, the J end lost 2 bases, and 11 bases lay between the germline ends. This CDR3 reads CASSSPDRNYGYTF. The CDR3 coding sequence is TGTGCCAGCAGTTCGCCCGACAGGAACTATGGCTACACCTTC.

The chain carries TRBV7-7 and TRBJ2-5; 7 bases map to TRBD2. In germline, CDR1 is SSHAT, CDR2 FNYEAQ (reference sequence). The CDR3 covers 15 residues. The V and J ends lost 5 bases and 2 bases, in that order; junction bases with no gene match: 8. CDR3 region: CASSRGGLRQETQYF. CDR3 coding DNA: TGTGCCAGCAGCCGCGGGGGACTGCGACAAGAGACCCAGTACTTC.

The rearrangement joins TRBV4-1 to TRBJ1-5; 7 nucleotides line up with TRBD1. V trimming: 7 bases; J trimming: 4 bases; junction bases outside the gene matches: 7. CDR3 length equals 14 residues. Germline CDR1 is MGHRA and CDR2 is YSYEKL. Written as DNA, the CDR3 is TGCGCCAGCACCACAGGGGAGACGAATCAGCCCCAGCATTTT. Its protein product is CASTTGETNQPQHF.

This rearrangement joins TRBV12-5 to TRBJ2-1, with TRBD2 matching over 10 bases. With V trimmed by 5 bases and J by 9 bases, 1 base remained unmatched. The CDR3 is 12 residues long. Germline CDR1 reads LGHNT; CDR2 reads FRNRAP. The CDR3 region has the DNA TGTGCTAGTGGTGGGACTAGCGCTGAGCAGTTCTTC. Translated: CASGGTSAEQFF.

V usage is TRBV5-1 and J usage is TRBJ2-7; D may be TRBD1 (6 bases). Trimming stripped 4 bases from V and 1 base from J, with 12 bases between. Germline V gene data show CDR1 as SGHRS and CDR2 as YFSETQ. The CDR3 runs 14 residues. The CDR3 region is CASSHKQGSYEQYF. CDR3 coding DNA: TGCGCCAGCAGCCACAAACAGGGTTCCTACGAGCAGTACTTC.

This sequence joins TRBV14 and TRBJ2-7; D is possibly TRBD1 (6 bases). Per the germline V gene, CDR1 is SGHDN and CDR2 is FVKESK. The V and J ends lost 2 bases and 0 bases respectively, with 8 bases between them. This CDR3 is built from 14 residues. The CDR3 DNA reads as TGTGCCAGCAGCCAAAGGACAGTCTCCTACGAGCAGTACTTC. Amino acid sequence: CASSQRTVSYEQYF.

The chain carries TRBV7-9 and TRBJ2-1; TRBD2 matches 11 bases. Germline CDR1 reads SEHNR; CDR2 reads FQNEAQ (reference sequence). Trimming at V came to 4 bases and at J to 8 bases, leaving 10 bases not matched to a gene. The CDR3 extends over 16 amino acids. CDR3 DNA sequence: TGTGCCAGCAGCTCTCAGCCCGGGACTAGCGGCGATGAGCAGTTCTTC. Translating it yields CASSSQPGTSGDEQFF. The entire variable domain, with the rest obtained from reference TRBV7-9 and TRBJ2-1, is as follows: DTGVSQNPRHKITKRGQNVTFRCDPISEHNRLYWYRQTLGQGPEFLTYFQNEAQLEKSRLLSDRFSAERPKGSFSTLEIQRTEQGDSAMYLCASSSQPGTSGDEQFFGPGTRLTVL.

CDR3 sequence reads: CASSRQLAGGPGNEQFF. Here the CDR3 DNA reads TGTGCCAGCAGCCGCCAACTAGCGGGAGGGCCGGGAAATGAGCAGTTCTTC. The chain carries TRBV14 and TRBJ2-1; TRBD2 aligns across 13 bases. CDR3 length: 17 amino acids. CDR1 is SGHDN and CDR2 is FVKESK in the germline V gene. V lost 4 bases to trimming and J lost 7 bases; unmatched junction nucleotides: 10.

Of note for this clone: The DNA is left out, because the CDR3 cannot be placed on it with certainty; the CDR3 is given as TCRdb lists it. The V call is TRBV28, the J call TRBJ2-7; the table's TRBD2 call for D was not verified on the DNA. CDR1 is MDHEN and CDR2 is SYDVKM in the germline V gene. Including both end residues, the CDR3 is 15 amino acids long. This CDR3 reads CASSSSDYVTYEQYF.

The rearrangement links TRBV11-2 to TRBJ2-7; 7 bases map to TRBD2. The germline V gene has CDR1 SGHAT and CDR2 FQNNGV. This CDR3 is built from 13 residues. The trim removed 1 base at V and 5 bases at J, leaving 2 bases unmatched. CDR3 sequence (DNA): TGTGCCAGCAGCTTAGGGAGCGGGAACGAGCAGTACTTC. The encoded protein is CASSLGSGNEQYF.

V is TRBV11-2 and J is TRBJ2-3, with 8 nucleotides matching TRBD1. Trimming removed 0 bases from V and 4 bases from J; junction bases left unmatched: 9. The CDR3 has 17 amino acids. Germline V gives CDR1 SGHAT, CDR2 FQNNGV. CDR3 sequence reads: CASSLDQLTGAADTQYF. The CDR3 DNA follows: TGTGCCAGCAGCTTAGATCAGTTGACAGGGGCGGCAGATACGCAGTATTTT.

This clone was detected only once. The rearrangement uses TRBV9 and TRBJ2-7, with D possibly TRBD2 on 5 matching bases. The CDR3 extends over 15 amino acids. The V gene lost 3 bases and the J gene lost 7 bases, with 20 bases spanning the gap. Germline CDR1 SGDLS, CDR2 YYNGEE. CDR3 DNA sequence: TGTGCCAGCAGCGGCGTAGGAGACTACCGTGGAGAGCAGTACTTC. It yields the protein CASSGVGDYRGEQYF.

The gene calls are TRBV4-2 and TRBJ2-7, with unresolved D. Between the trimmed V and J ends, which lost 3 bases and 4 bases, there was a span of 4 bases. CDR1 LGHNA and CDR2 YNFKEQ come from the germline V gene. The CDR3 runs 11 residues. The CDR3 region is CASSHEYEQYF. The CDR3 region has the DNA TGTGCCAGCAGCCATGAGTACGAGCAGTACTTC.